The next 27 T cell receptor beta chains were all read from a single sample in a study of blood T cell repertoires in COVID-19 (TCRdb year 2020). Library construction relied on the immunoSEQ multiplex PCR assay. The table was pulled from immuneACCESS by TCRdb, which kept in-frame rearrangements only. Such tables lose some clones; where checked, under half of the loss comes from unresolved V genes, and the rest has no known cause. The sample includes about 67,000 clones, with 75% to 90% observed a single time. 6.5% to 9.5% of the sample goes to the ten largest clones. The sequenced sample was peripheral blood. All receptors come from a man aged 50 or older with active COVID-19.

The rearrangement links TRBV6-2 or TRBV6-3 to TRBJ1-5; 12 bases are a match to TRBD1. CDR1 is MNHEY, CDR2 SVGEGT, per germline. Unmatched junction bases numbered 3, after V lost 0 bases and J lost 9 bases. The CDR3 has 15 amino acids. CDR3: CASSYSGTGGPPQHF. For the CDR3, the DNA is TGTGCCAGCAGTTACTCGGGGACAGGGGGCCCGCCCCAGCATTTT.

The V and J genes are TRBV5-6 and TRBJ2-1; D not resolved. V was shortened by 1 base and J by 0 bases, with 11 bases between the two germline ends. CDR1 and CDR2 from the germline V gene are SGHDT and YYEEEE. This CDR3 is built from 16 residues. Here the CDR3 reads CASSLTFRSSYNEQFF. CDR3 DNA: TGTGCCAGCAGCTTGACTTTTAGGAGCTCCTACAATGAGCAGTTCTTC. Full variable domain (rest looked up from reference TRBV5-6 and TRBJ2-1): DAGVTQSPTHLIKTRGQQVTLRCSPKSGHDTVSWYQQALGQGPQFIFQYYEEEERQRGNFPDRFSGHQFPNYSSELNVNALLLGDSALYLCASSLTFRSSYNEQFFGPGTRLTVL.

The gene calls are TRBV7-9 and TRBJ2-1; D perhaps matches TRBD2 (6 bases). The V gene lost 5 bases and the J gene lost 6 bases, with 20 bases spanning the gap. The length of the CDR3 is 16 residues. From germline, CDR1 is SEHNR and CDR2 FQNEAQ (reference sequence). CDR3 region: CASSLTVWGVANEQFF. The DNA of the CDR3 is TGTGCCAGCAGCCTCACTGTATGGGGGGTTGCCAATGAGCAGTTCTTC.

This clone was seen a single time. In DNA form, the CDR3 reads TGCGCCAGCAGCCAAGGAGCCAGGGGAAAGCTCTCTGGGGCCAACGTCCTGACTTTC. Encoded protein: CASSQGARGKLSGANVLTF. J is TRBJ2-6 and V is TRBV4-3; the D gene is possibly TRBD1 (6 bases). Germline CDR1 and CDR2: LGHNA and YSLEER. The CDR3 runs 19 residues. V dropped 1 base and J dropped 0 bases, with 16 bases sitting between them.

This clone was seen more than once but under ten times. This chain joins TRBV5-6 and TRBJ2-5; 11 bases are shared with TRBD2. Trimming cost V 1 base and J 5 bases; bases outside gene matches: 7. The CDR3 loop spans 16 amino acids. Per germline, CDR1 SGHDT and CDR2 YYEEEE. DNA of the CDR3: TGTGCCAGCAGCTTGTGGGCTAGCGGGAGGAAGGAGACCCAGTACTTC. Its protein product is CASSLWASGRKETQYF.

This chain uses TRBV21-1 with TRBJ1-4; TRBD1 is taken as the D call from the table, unchecked against the DNA. TRBV21-1 is a pseudogene segment. This CDR3 is 13 amino acids long. This CDR3 reads CAQQPQPNEKLFF. The CDR3 bases are TGTGCTCAGCAGCCACAGCCGAATGAAAAACTGTTTTTT.

The J gene is TRBJ2-7, the V gene TRBV11-2, with D possibly matching TRBD2 (6 bases). This CDR3 has 13 residues. Looked up from germline, CDR1 is SGHAT and CDR2 is FQNNGV. Trimming took off 10 bases at V and 2 bases at J, with 15 bases between the two ends. In DNA form, the CDR3 reads TGTGCCACCTCCTTGGCGGGAACCTACGAGCAGTACTTC. Translating gives CATSLAGTYEQYF. Together with reference TRBV11-2 and TRBJ2-7, the CDR3 gives the full variable domain: EAGVAQSPRYKIIEKRQSVAFWCNPISGHATLYWYQQILGQGPKLLIQFQNNGVVDDSQLPKDRFSAERLKGVDSTLKIQPAKLEDSAVYLCATSLAGTYEQYFGPGTRLTVT.

This chain uses TRBV11-3 with TRBJ2-7; 8 nucleotides align to TRBD2. The CDR3 has 16 residues. With 2 bases clipped from V and 0 bases from J, the junction kept 6 bases outside the gene matches. CDR1 and CDR2 from the germline V gene are SGHNT and YENEEA. Written as DNA, the CDR3 is TGTGCCAGCAGCTTAATGGGGCTAGCGGGCTCCTACGAGCAGTACTTC. Amino acid sequence: CASSLMGLAGSYEQYF.

The chain recombines TRBV6-5 with TRBJ1-2; 10 bases align to TRBD1. CDR3 length: 12 residues. Germline V gives CDR1 MNHEY, CDR2 SVGAGI. Trimming removed 8 bases from V and 4 bases from J; junction bases left unmatched: 1. The CDR3 coding sequence is TGTGCCAGCCGGACAGGGGGCTATGGCTACACCTTC. The encoded protein is CASRTGGYGYTF.

The chain recombines TRBV28 with TRBJ2-7; D remains unclear. CDR1 and CDR2 (germline): MDHEN, SYDVKM. The V end lost 5 bases, the J end lost 2 bases, and 16 bases lay between the germline ends. The CDR3 is 15 residues long. CDR3 in amino acids: CASSGHRSSPYEQYF. In DNA, the CDR3 is TGTGCCAGCAGTGGTCATCGGAGCAGTCCCTACGAGCAGTACTTC.

The chain joins TRBV24-1 to TRBJ2-3, with TRBD2 identical over 7 bases. The CDR3 has 15 residues. Germline CDR1 KGHDR, CDR2 SFDVKD. V was pared by 4 bases and J by 4 bases, with 7 bases of the junction left unmatched. CDR3: CATSDREVMADTQYF. For the CDR3, the DNA is TGTGCCACCAGTGACCGGGAGGTAATGGCAGATACGCAGTATTTT.

The V and J genes are TRBV6-6 and TRBJ2-1, with 9 bases matching TRBD2. The length of the CDR3 is 13 residues. The ends lost 6 bases at V and 6 bases at J; junction bases unmatched: 3. Germline values: CDR1 MNHNY, CDR2 SVGAGI (reference sequence). CDR3 region: CASRRGLANEQFF. Here the CDR3 DNA reads TGTGCCAGCAGGCGGGGACTAGCCAATGAGCAGTTCTTC.

The V call is TRBV6-2 or TRBV6-3, the J call TRBJ2-7, with D maybe TRBD1 (6 bases). Germline CDR1 MNHEY, CDR2 SVGEGT. The CDR3 is 13 residues long. The V and J ends lost 2 bases and 3 bases respectively, with 8 bases between them. The chain's CDR3 is CASSYRDNYEQYF. The CDR3 DNA follows: TGTGCCAGCAGTTACCGGGACAACTACGAGCAGTACTTC.

This clone came up once. J is TRBJ2-6 and V is TRBV21-1; TRBD2 is the table's D call and was not checked against the DNA. TRBV21-1 is noted as a pseudogene. This CDR3 has 17 residues. DNA for the CDR3: TGTGCCAGCACCCCGGGACTAGATCTTTCTGGGGCCAACGTCCTGACTTTC. Translating gives CASTPGLDLSGANVLTF.

The chain uses TRBV5-1 and TRBJ2-5; 7 nucleotides line up with TRBD2. Germline V gene sequence: CDR1 SGHRS, CDR2 YFSETQ. Trimming took 1 base from V and 1 from J; bases not matched to a gene: 7. The CDR3 length is 16 residues. The CDR3 sequence: CASSLSAGVPQETQYF. The CDR3, as DNA: TGCGCCAGCAGCTTGTCTGCGGGGGTCCCCCAAGAGACCCAGTACTTC.

This clone was observed once. In DNA form, the CDR3 reads TGTGCCAGCAGCCGGACACCACATAGCAATCAGCCCCAGCATTTT. It translates to CASSRTPHSNQPQHF. J is TRBJ1-5 and V is TRBV6-5; D might be TRBD1 (5 bases). The CDR3 extends over 15 amino acids. The V end was cut by 6 bases, the J end by 0 bases, with 12 bases between. Looked up from germline, CDR1 is MNHEY and CDR2 is SVGAGI.

The genes are TRBV5-4 and TRBJ2-5; D uncertain. Germline-derived CDR1 and CDR2 are SGHNT and YYREEE (reference sequence). Between the trimmed V and J ends, which lost 4 bases and 3 bases, there was a span of 13 bases. The CDR3 is 14 residues long. This CDR3 is CASSPQLLEETQYF. The CDR3 DNA sequence: TGTGCCAGCAGCCCGCAACTGCTAGAAGAGACCCAGTACTTC.

This chain uses TRBV6-2 or TRBV6-3 with TRBJ2-7; tentative D call: TRBD2 (7 bases). Germline V gene lookup returns CDR1 MNHEY and CDR2 SVGEGT. The CDR3 spans 17 residues. Deletions cut 6 bases from V and 6 bases from J, with 27 bases between. CDR3 sequence (DNA): TGTGCCAGCAGCCCTCCAGCGGTGGTTGCGGGGGCCAGCGAGCAGTACTTC. Translating gives CASSPPAVVAGASEQYF.

This chain joins TRBV19 and TRBJ1-2; D is uncertain. The CDR3 has 11 amino acids. V gave up 1 base and J gave up 7 bases, with 4 bases separating them. CDR1 LNHDA and CDR2 SQIVND come from the germline V gene (reference sequence). The CDR3 region has the DNA TGTGCCAGTAGTATAGTCGGTGGCTACACCTTC. It translates to CASSIVGGYTF.

The chain carries TRBV7-2 and TRBJ2-3; weak D call: TRBD1 (7 bases). V lost 6 bases, J lost 2 bases, and 15 bases lay in between. There are 15 residues in the CDR3. The germline gives CDR1 SGHTA, CDR2 FQGNSA. CDR3 in amino acids: CASRSAGTVTDTQYF. The CDR3 DNA reads as TGTGCCAGCAGGTCGGCGGGGACAGTCACAGATACGCAGTATTTT.

Details on this clone: This same CDR3 is encoded by further DNA sequences in the sample. The V gene is TRBV5-1, the J gene TRBJ2-7; D is ambiguous. V dropped 0 bases and J dropped 1 base, with 8 bases sitting between them. This CDR3 region has 14 residues. The germline CDR1 and CDR2 sequences are SGHRS and YFSETQ. The CDR3 DNA follows: TGCGCCAGCAGCTTGGGAGGTGGGTCCTACGAGCAGTACTTC. Its translation: CASSLGGGSYEQYF.

This clone is termed medium-sized (0.01 to 0.1%). This chain links TRBV4-2 with TRBJ1-1, with 7 bases that match TRBD1. Germline assignment: CDR1 LGHNA and CDR2 YNFKEQ. CDR3 length: 15 amino acids. Trimming took 4 bases from V and 0 from J; bases not matched to a gene: 5. CDR3 loop: CASSRQTGMNTEAFF. Here the CDR3 DNA reads TGTGCCAGCAGCCGACAGACAGGGATGAACACTGAAGCTTTCTTT.

The chain employs TRBV4-1 and TRBJ2-1, with TRBD2 identical over 9 bases. The CDR3 is 16 residues long. V was pared by 1 base and J by 6 bases, with 7 bases of the junction left unmatched. CDR1 is MGHRA and CDR2 is YSYEKL in the germline V gene. DNA of the CDR3: TGCGCCAGCAGCCAAGTGTGGCTAGCGGGAACCAATGAGCAGTTCTTC. This gives the protein CASSQVWLAGTNEQFF.

The V call is TRBV28, the J call TRBJ2-1; TRBD2 matches at 7 bases. Germline CDR1 is MDHEN and CDR2 is SYDVKM. V trimming: 3 bases; J trimming: 7 bases; junction bases outside the gene matches: 15. This CDR3 is built from 17 residues. The CDR3: CASSLADGGGERNEQFF. CDR3 DNA: TGTGCCAGCAGTTTGGCGGATGGCGGGGGAGAAAGGAATGAGCAGTTCTTC.

The chain has TRBV10-1 and TRBJ2-1, with D possibly TRBD1 on 6 matching bases. The V end was cut by 6 bases, the J end by 5 bases, with 23 bases between. Per germline, CDR1 WNHNN and CDR2 SYGVQD (reference sequence). The CDR3 contains 17 residues. CDR3 residues: CASRGLITGSPDNEQFF. The CDR3 nucleotides read TGCGCCAGCAGAGGATTGATAACAGGGTCACCGGACAATGAGCAGTTCTTC.

The rearrangement links TRBV6-1 to TRBJ2-1; a possible D gene is TRBD2 (6 bases). CDR3 size: 17 residues. Trimming stripped 3 bases from V and 0 bases from J, with 15 bases between. Germline CDR1 MNHNS, CDR2 SASEGT. The CDR3 nucleotides are TGTGCCAGCAGTGACGTTTCCGGGGGAGGCTCCTACAATGAGCAGTTCTTC. Its protein is CASSDVSGGGSYNEQFF.

This clone was counted a single time. This chain links TRBV5-6 with TRBJ2-2; 8 positions agree with TRBD1. The CDR3 is 15 amino acids. Trimming cost V 4 bases and J 6 bases; bases outside gene matches: 8. The germline V gene encodes CDR1 SGHDT and CDR2 YYEEEE. The CDR3 loop reads CASSTGGGAPGELFF. CDR3 in DNA: TGTGCCAGCAGCACAGGGGGAGGCGCCCCCGGGGAGCTGTTTTTT.